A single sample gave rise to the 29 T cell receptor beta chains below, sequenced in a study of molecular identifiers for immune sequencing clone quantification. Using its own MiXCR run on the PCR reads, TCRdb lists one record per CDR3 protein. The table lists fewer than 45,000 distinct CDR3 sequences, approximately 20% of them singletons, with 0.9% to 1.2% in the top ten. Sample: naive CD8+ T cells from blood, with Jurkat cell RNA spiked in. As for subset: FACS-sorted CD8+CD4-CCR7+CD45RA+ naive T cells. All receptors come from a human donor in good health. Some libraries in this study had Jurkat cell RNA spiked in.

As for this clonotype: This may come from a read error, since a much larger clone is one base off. The CDR3 nucleotides are TGTGCCAGCAGCTCGGATTTGGGACAGCTGAACACCGGGGAGCTGTTTTTT. Translated: CASSSDLGQLNTGELFF. V and J are TRBV5-6 and TRBJ2-2; 7 bases are a match to TRBD1. The germline V gene has CDR1 SGHDT and CDR2 YYEEEE. With 3 bases clipped from V and 1 base from J, the junction kept 9 bases outside the gene matches. CDR3 length: 17 amino acids.

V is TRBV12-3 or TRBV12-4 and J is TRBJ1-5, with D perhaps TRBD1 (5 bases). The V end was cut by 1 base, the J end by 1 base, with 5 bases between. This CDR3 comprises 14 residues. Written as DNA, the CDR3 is TGTGCCAGCAGTTTAGGGGGCAGCAATCAGCCCCAGCATTTT. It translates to CASSLGGSNQPQHF.

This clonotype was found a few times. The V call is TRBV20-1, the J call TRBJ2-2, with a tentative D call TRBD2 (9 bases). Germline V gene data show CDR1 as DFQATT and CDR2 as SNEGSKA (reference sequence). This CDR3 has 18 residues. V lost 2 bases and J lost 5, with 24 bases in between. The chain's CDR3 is CSARSRQGAGGLTGELFF. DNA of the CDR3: TGCAGTGCTAGATCTCGTCAGGGGGCGGGAGGGTTGACCGGGGAGCTGTTTTTT.

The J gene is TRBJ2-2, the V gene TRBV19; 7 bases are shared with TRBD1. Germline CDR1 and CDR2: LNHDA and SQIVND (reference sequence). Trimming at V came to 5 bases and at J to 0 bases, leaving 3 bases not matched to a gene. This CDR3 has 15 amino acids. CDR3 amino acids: CASSPGTANTGELFF. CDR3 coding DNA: TGTGCCAGTAGTCCCGGGACAGCGAACACCGGGGAGCTGTTTTTT.

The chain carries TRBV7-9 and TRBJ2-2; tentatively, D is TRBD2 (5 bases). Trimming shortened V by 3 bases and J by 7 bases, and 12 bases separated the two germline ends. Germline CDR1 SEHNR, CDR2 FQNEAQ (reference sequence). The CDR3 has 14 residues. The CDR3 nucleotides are TGTGCCAGCAGCTTCGGGGTCTACGACGGGGAGCTGTTTTTT. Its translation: CASSFGVYDGELFF.

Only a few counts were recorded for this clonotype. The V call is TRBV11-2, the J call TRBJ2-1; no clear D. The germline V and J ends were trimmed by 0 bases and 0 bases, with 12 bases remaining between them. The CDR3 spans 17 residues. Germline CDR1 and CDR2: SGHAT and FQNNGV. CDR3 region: CASSLDEELGSYNEQFF. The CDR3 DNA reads TGTGCCAGCAGCTTAGATGAGGAGCTAGGCTCCTACAATGAGCAGTTCTTC.

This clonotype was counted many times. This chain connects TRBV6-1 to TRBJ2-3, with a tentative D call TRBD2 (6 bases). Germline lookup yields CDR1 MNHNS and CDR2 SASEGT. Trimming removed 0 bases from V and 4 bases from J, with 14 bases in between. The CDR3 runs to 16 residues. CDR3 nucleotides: TGTGCCAGCAGTGAAGCTACAGGTGGAGGGGCAGATACGCAGTATTTT. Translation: CASSEATGGGADTQYF.

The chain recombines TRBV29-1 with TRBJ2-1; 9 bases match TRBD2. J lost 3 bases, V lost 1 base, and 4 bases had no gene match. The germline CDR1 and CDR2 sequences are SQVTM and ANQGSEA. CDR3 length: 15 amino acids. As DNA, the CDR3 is TGCAGCGTTGAAGGACTAGCGGAAAACTACAATGAGCAGTTCTTC. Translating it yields CSVEGLAENYNEQFF.

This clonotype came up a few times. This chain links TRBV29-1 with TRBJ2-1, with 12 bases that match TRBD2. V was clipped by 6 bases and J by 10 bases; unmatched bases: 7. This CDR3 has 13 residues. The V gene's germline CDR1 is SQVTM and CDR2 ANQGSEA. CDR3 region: CSVGTGLAGEQFF. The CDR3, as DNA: TGCAGCGTCGGGACGGGACTAGCGGGCGAGCAGTTCTTC.

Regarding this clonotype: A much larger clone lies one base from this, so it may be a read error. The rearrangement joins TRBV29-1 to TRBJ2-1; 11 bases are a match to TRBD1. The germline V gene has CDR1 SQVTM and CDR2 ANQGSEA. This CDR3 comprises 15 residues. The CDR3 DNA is TGCGGCGTTCTCGCCGGGACAGGGGGGTACAATGAGCAGTTCTTC. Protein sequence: CGVLAGTGGYNEQFF.

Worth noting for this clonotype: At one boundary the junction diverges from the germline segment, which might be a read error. The CDR3 DNA is TGTGCCAGCGCCGACACTCCGATAGGGGGCGGGACAGATGCGCAGTATTTT. Translation gives CASADTPIGGGTDAQYF. The gene calls are TRBV5-3 and TRBJ2-3; D may be TRBD1 (7 bases). TRBV5-3 is reported as an ORF; its role is uncertain. The CDR3 loop spans 17 amino acids.

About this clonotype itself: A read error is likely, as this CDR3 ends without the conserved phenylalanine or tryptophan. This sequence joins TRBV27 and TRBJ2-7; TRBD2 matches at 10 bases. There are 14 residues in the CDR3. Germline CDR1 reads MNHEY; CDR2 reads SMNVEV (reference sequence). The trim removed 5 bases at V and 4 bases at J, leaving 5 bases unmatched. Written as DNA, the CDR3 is TGTGCCAGCAGTCCCGGACTAGCGGAGTACGAGCAGTACTCC. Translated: CASSPGLAEYEQYS.

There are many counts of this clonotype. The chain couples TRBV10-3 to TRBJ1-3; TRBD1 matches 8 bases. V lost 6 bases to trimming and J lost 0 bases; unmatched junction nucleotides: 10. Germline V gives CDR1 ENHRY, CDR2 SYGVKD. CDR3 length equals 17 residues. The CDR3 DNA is TGTGCCATCAGATCGGGACAGGCAACAATCTCTGGAAACACCATATATTTT. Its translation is CAIRSGQATISGNTIYF.

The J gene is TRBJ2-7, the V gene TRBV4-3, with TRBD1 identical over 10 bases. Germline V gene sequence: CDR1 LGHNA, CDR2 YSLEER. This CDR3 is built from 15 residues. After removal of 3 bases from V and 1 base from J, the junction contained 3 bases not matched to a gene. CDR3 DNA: TGCGCCAGCAGCCACGGGACAGGGGTATCCTACGAGCAGTACTTC. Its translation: CASSHGTGVSYEQYF.

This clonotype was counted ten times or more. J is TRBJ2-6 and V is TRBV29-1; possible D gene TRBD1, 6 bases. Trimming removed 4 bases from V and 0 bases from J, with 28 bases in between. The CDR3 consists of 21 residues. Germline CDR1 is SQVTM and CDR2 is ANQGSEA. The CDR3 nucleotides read TGCAGCGTTGGAAGTGGGGAGTTTTTGTGGGACACCTACTCTGGGGCCAACGTCCTGACTTTC. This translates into CSVGSGEFLWDTYSGANVLTF.

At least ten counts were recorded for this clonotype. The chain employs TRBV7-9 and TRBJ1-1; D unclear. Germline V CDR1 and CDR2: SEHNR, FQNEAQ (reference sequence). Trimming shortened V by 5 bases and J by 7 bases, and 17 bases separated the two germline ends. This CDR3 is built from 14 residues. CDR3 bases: TGTGCCAGCAGCCCACGGGAGGACCGAATTGAAGCTTTCTTT. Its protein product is CASSPREDRIEAFF.

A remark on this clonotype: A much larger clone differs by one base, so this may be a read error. In DNA, the CDR3 is TGTGCCAGTAGTAGTGGGCCAGCCTACGGGCAGTACTTC. This gives the protein CASSSGPAYGQYF. This chain uses TRBV19 with TRBJ2-7; unclear D gene. The CDR3 length is 13 residues. CDR1 is LNHDA and CDR2 is SQIVND in the germline V gene (reference sequence).

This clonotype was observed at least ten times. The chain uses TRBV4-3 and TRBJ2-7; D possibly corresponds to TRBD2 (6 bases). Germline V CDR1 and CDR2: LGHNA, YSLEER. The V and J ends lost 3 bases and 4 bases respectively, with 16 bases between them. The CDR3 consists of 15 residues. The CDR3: CASSQVTGEEYEQYF. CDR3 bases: TGCGCCAGCAGCCAGGTGACGGGAGAGGAGTACGAGCAGTACTTC.

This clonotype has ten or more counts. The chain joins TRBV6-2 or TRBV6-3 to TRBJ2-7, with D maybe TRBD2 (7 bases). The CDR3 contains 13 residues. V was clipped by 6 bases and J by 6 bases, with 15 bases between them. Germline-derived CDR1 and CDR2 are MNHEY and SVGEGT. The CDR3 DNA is TGTGCCAGCAGCCCTAGGGGGGGGCTCGAGCAGTACTTC. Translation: CASSPRGGLEQYF.

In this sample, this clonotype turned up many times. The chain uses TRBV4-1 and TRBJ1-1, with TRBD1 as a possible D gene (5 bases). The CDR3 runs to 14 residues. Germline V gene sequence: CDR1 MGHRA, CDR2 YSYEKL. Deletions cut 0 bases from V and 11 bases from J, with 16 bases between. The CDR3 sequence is CASSQEAGLTGAFF. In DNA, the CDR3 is TGCGCCAGCAGCCAAGAAGCGGGACTCACTGGGGCTTTCTTT.

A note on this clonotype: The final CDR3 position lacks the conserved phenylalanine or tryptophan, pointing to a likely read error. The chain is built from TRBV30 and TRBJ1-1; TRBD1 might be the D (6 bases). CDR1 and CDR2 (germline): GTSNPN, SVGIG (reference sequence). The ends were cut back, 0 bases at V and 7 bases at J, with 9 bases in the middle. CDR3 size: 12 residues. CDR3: CAWSVGGDEAFL. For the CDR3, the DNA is TGTGCCTGGAGTGTAGGGGGAGATGAAGCTTTCCTT.

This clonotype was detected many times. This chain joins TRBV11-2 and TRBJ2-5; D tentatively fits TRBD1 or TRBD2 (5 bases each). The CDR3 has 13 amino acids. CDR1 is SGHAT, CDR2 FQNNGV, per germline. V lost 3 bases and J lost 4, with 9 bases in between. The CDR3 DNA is TGTGCCAGCAGCTTCCTCGGGACAGAGACCCAGTACTTC. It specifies CASSFLGTETQYF.

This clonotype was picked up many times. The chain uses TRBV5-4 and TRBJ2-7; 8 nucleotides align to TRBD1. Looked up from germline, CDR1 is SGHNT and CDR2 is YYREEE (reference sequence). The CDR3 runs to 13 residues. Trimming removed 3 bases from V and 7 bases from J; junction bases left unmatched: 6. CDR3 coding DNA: TGTGCCAGCAGCTGGGGACAGGTTACTGAGCAGTACTTC. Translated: CASSWGQVTEQYF. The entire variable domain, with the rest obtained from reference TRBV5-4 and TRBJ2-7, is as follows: ETGVTQSPTHLIKTRGQQVTLRCSSQSGHNTVSWYQQALGQGPQFIFQYYREEENGRGNFPPRFSGLQFPNYSSELNVNALELDDSALYLCASSWGQVTEQYFGPGTRLTVT.

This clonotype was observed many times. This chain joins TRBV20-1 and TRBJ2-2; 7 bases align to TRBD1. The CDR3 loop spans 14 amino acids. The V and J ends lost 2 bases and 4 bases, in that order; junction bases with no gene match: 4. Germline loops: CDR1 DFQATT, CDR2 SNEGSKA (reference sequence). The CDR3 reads CSARNRGGTGELFF. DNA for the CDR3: TGCAGTGCTAGAAACAGGGGTGGCACCGGGGAGCTGTTTTTT.

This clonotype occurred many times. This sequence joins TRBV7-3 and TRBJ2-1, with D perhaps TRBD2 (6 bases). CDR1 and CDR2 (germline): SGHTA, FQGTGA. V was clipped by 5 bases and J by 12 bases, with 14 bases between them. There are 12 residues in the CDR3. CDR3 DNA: TGTGCCAGCAGCCTAGGGACTGGACCGCAGTTCTTC. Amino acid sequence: CASSLGTGPQFF.

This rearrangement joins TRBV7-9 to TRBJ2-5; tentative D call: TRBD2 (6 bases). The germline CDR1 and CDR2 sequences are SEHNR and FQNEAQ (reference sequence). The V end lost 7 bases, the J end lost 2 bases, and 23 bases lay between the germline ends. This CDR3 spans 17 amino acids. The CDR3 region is CASIQDGSRGIQETQYF. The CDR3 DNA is TGTGCCAGCATCCAAGACGGCTCGCGGGGAATTCAAGAGACCCAGTACTTC.

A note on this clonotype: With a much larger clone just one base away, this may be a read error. CDR3 protein: CASGFGIQEAQYF. For the CDR3, the DNA is TGTGCTAGTGGTTTTGGAATCCAAGAGGCCCAGTACTTC. The V call is TRBV12-5, the J call TRBJ2-5; D ambiguous. The V gene's germline CDR1 is LGHNT and CDR2 FRNRAP. The CDR3 is 13 residues long.

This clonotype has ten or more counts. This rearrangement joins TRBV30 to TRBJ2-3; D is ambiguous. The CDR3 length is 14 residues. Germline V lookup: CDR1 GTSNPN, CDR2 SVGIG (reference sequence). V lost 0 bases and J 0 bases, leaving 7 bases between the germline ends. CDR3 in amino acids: CAWSVGLSTDTQYF. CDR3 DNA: TGTGCCTGGAGTGTTGGGCTGAGCACAGATACGCAGTATTTT.

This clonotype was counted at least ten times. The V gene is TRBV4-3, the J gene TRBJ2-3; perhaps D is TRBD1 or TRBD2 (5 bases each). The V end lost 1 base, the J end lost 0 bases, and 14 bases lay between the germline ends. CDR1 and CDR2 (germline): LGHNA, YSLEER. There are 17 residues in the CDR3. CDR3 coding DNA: TGCGCCAGCAGCCAAGTCGGGACGTTTACTAGCACAGATACGCAGTATTTT. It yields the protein CASSQVGTFTSTDTQYF.